The clone carrying this TCR beta chain was seen many times. Its antigen is unknown. The sample's time point: newly diagnosed GD, antithyroid drugs for less than 3 months. RNA extracted from PBMCs served as the sequencing template. Those enrolled as patients came out of an endocrinology department in Xi'an, China. This entry belongs to a study of regulatory T cells in long-lasting Graves disease. This CDR3 is built from 14 residues. Germline CDR1 reads MGHRA; CDR2 reads YSYEKL. V dropped 0 bases and J dropped 5 bases, with 10 bases sitting between them. Study-level results: TRBV28 was favored in persistent disease, as were TRBJ1-2 and TRBJ2-5.

CDR3-region Arm-PCR and iRepertoire HTBI primers produced the TCR beta libraries. TCRdb re-analysed the multiplex PCR reads in MiXCR, keeping a single row per CDR3 protein. The sample includes about 200,000 distinct CDR3 sequences, roughly 20% seen only once; the top ten take 12%. The sample was also reused in another study, on T cells in Graves' hyperthyroidism and ophthalmopathy. That work contributes: The hyperthyroidism was newly diagnosed and had lasted under 2 months; the patients were aged 18 to 65. Blood also held most thyroid clonotypes expanded beyond 0.001.

This sequence joins TRBV4-1 and TRBJ1-1; D gene unclear. This specimen consisted of peripheral blood mononuclear cells (PBMCs), obtained at new diagnosis, from a patient treated with antithyroid drugs. The receptor was derived from a woman aged 25 to 39 with Graves disease. The CDR3 DNA sequence: TGCGCCAGCAGCCAAGAACGGTGGTGGACTGAAGCTTTCTTT. The encoded protein is CASSQERWWTEAFF.